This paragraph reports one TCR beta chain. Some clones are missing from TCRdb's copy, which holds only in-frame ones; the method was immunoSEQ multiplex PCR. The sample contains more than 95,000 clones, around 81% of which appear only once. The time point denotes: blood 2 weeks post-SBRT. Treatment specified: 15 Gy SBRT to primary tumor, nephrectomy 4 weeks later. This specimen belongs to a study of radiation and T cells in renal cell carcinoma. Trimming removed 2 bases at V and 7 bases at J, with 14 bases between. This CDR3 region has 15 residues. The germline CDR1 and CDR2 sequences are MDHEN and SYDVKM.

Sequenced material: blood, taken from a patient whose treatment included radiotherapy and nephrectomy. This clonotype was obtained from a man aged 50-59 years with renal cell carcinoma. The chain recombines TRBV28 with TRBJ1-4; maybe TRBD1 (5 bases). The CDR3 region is CASSLPGSQGEKLFF. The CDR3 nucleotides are TGTGCCAGCAGTTTACCGGGCTCGCAGGGTGAAAAACTGTTTTTT.